The clone carrying this TCR beta chain was counted many times. These data come from a study of response to subunit inactivated influenza vaccine. CDR1 and CDR2 from the germline V gene are DFQATT and SNEGSKA (reference sequence). V lost 4 bases and J lost 0, with 9 bases in between. The CDR3 consists of 13 residues. TCRdb itself ran the RT-PCR reads through MiXCR, one entry per CDR3 protein. There are hundreds of thousands of distinct CDR3 sequences in the sample; approximately 24% occur only once, and less than 2.5% lies in the top ten. This clonotype was obtained from a man in his forties or fifties who received an inactivated influenza vaccine. The sequencing used CD4+ T cells sorted from PBMCs, collected around 5 days after vaccination. J is TRBJ1-1 and V is TRBV20-1, with D unresolved. CDR3 sequence: CSANSLMNTEAFF. In DNA form, the CDR3 reads TGCAGTGCTAACAGCCTCATGAACACTGAAGCTTTCTTT.